The rows below give T cell receptor beta chains drawn from one sample of a study of CD4 T cells in relation to SARS-CoV-2 and coronaviruses. Their target antigens are unknown. Using immunoSEQ multiplex PCR, the repertoire was profiled, and TCRdb retains in-frame clones only, with some absent. This table has roughly 30,000 clones, approximately 78% appearing once. The material sequenced was CD4+ T cells from PBMCs, cultured in vitro. Source of these receptors: a human donor in good health. Each CDR3 is given with its conserved first and last residue. D genes are given only for firm matches. Clone size is given for some rows only: seen once, a few or many times, or a class if the clone is expanded.

>-|TRBJ1-1|TRBV7-6|-
TGTGCCAGCAGCTTAGCGCTCGGACAGCTGAACACTGAAGCTTTCTTT
CASSLALGQLNTEAFF
>-|TRBJ2-1|TRBV28|few
TGTGCCAGCAGTTTATTCCGAACTAGGGCAGAGGATGAGCAGTTCTTC
CASSLFRTRAEDEQFF
>TRBD2|TRBJ2-3|TRBV5-1|-
TGCGCCAGCAGCTTGGGAACCGAGGGACTAGGGGCAGATACGCAGTATTTT
CASSLGTEGLGADTQYF
>TRBD2|TRBJ2-5|TRBV4-1|-
TGCGCCAGCAGCCAAGCACTAGCGAAACGAGAGACCCAGTACTTC
CASSQALAKRETQYF
>TRBD2|TRBJ2-1|TRBV6-2/TRBV6-3|-
TGTGCCAGCAGTGCGCACCCGGGACTAGCGGGAGGGAGCTCCTACAATGAGCAGTTCTTC
CASSAHPGLAGGSSYNEQFF
>TRBD2|TRBJ2-7|TRBV3-1/TRBV3-2|-
TGTGCCAGCAGCCAAGCGATGCACAGCGGGAGGCTGGACGAGCAGTACTTC
CASSQAMHSGRLDEQYF
>-|TRBJ2-3|TRBV2|once
TGTGCCAGCAGCAAAAGGGGCGGGAGCACAGATACGCAGTATTTT
CASSKRGGSTDTQYF
>-|TRBJ2-3|TRBV7-2|-
TGTGCCAGCAGCTTATTGGGTGCAGATACGCAGTATTTT
CASSLLGADTQYF
>-|TRBJ2-2|TRBV27|-
TGTGCCAGCACCCCCCGGGACACATACACCGGGGAGCTGTTTTTT
CASTPRDTYTGELFF
>TRBD2|TRBJ2-3|TRBV9|-
TGTGCCAGCAGCGTAGGGCTAGCGGGATTCACAGATACGCAGTATTTT
CASSVGLAGFTDTQYF
>-|TRBJ1-4|TRBV6-6|once
TGTACCAGCAGTTGGGATCAGCGGAATGAAAAACTGTTTTTT
CTSSWDQRNEKLFF
>-|TRBJ1-3|TRBV5-6|-
TGTGCCAGCAGCTTGGGCGCAGGTGGCTCTGGAAACACCATATATTTT
CASSLGAGGSGNTIYF
>-|TRBJ1-4|TRBV27|-
TGTGCCAGCAGTTTTCGGAATATCTTGGGCCACGGTGAAAAACTGTTTTTT
CASSFRNILGHGEKLFF
>TRBD2|TRBJ2-3|TRBV7-2|-
TGTGCCAGCAGCGTAGGGCAGGGACTAGCGCCAGATACGCAGTATTTT
CASSVGQGLAPDTQYF
>-|TRBJ1-5|TRBV10-2|-
TGCGCCAGCAGCTTTGGCAGAGATCAGCCCCAGCATTTT
CASSFGRDQPQHF
>-|TRBJ2-2|TRBV11-3|-
TGTGCCAGCAGCTTACAGCGAGGACTCTTACAGACCGGGGAGCTGTTTTTT
CASSLQRGLLQTGELFF
>-|TRBJ2-7|TRBV29-1|-
TGCAGCGTTGCCAGGTCCGGCTCCTACGAGCAGTACTTC
CSVARSGSYEQYF
>-|TRBJ1-5|TRBV18|few
TGTGCCAGCTGTGACGGGATGGCTCAGCCCCAGCATTTT
CASCDGMAQPQHF
>TRBD1|TRBJ1-3|TRBV18|-
TGTGCCAGCTCATCGGACAGGGCTGGAAACACCATATATTTT
CASSSDRAGNTIYF
>TRBD1|TRBJ2-5|TRBV5-1|-
TGCGCCAGCAGCCCTACAGGGGAAGAGACCCAGTACTTC
CASSPTGEETQYF